These 22 T cell receptor beta chains were sequenced from one sample in a study of blood T cell repertoires in COVID-19. Data came from immunoSEQ multiplex PCR; TCRdb stores just in-frame clones and leaves some out. Of about 340,000 clones in the sample, more than 75% are singletons; the top ten hold more than 5%. The sample comprised peripheral blood. These receptors were obtained from a woman between 45 and 65 years old with COVID-19, enrolled during active disease.

This chain links TRBV18 with TRBJ2-7; maybe TRBD2 (5 bases). V lost 2 bases, J lost 9 bases, and 17 bases lay in between. Germline CDR1 is KGHSH and CDR2 is LQKENI. The CDR3 is 14 amino acids. Here the CDR3 reads CASSPSEARESQYF. In DNA form, the CDR3 reads TGTGCCAGCTCACCATCGGAGGCGCGTGAGTCGCAGTACTTC.

Here the CDR3 DNA reads TGTGCCAGCAGTCAGGAAGATACGCAGTATTTT. It codes for CASSQEDTQYF. V and J are TRBV12-3 or TRBV12-4 and TRBJ2-3; D gene ambiguous. V shed 5 bases and J shed 5 bases, with 5 bases lying between them. The CDR3 extends over 11 amino acids.

This chain links TRBV6-6 with TRBJ1-3; D unresolved. The CDR3 runs to 13 residues. Germline-derived CDR1 and CDR2 are MNHNY and SVGAGI (reference sequence). Trimming took 10 bases from V and 0 from J, leaving 10 bases between them. CDR3 in amino acids: CAIAGSSGNTIYF. The CDR3 bases are TGTGCCATCGCAGGTAGCTCTGGAAACACCATATATTTT.

The V and J genes are TRBV5-4 and TRBJ2-1; 14 positions match TRBD2. This CDR3 is built from 16 residues. Losses at the gene ends were 0 bases for V and 9 bases for J; bases not matched to a gene: 5. Germline V lookup: CDR1 SGHNT, CDR2 YYREEE (reference sequence). For the CDR3, the DNA is TGTGCCAGCAGCTTGGGGGGACTAGCGGGAGTTAGTGAGCAGTTCTTC. This encodes CASSLGGLAGVSEQFF.

This clone has a handful of counts. The chain couples TRBV6-2 or TRBV6-3 to TRBJ2-3; D may be TRBD1 (5 bases). The CDR3 sequence is 14 residues long. Trimming shortened V by 4 bases and J by 2 bases, and 10 bases separated the two germline ends. Germline CDR1 and CDR2: MNHEY and SVGEGT. CDR3: CASSSLRDTDTQYF. Written as DNA, the CDR3 is TGTGCCAGCAGTTCCCTCAGGGACACAGATACGCAGTATTTT.

The chain couples TRBV24-1 to TRBJ2-1, with 7 bases fitting TRBD1. Trimming removed 2 bases from V and 10 bases from J; junction bases left unmatched: 1. This CDR3 is 12 amino acids long. Germline V gene lookup returns CDR1 KGHDR and CDR2 SFDVKD. In nucleotides, the CDR3 is TGTGCCACCAGTGATTGGGACAGAGAGCAGTTCTTC. Translating gives CATSDWDREQFF.

This chain links TRBV18 with TRBJ2-7; no definite D call. The CDR3 contains 14 residues. V was clipped by 0 bases and J by 3 bases, with 9 bases between them. From germline, CDR1 is KGHSH and CDR2 LQKENI. CDR3 coding DNA: TGTGCCAGCTCACCACCCGCAGGAATCTACGAGCAGTACTTC. Protein product: CASSPPAGIYEQYF.

The V and J genes are TRBV5-1 and TRBJ1-1, with 8 bases fitting TRBD1. The length of the CDR3 is 14 residues. Germline assignment: CDR1 SGHRS and CDR2 YFSETQ. The J segment lost 3 bases and the V segment lost 0 bases, leaving 1 base of the junction unmatched. In nucleotides, the CDR3 is TGCGCCAGCAGCTTGGGGGACAGGCACACTGAAGCTTTCTTT. This translates into CASSLGDRHTEAFF.

The chain combines TRBV7-9 with TRBJ1-1, with D unresolved. The CDR3 loop spans 14 amino acids. The V end was cut by 2 bases, the J end by 2 bases, with 9 bases between. Per germline, CDR1 SEHNR and CDR2 FQNEAQ (reference sequence). CDR3 in DNA: TGTGCCAGCAGCTTACTTTCAGGAAACACTGAAGCTTTCTTT. It encodes CASSLLSGNTEAFF.

This chain connects TRBV5-5 to TRBJ1-2; D not certain. This CDR3 comprises 14 residues. Germline-derived CDR1 and CDR2 are SGHKS and YYEKEE (reference sequence). V dropped 2 bases and J dropped 6 bases, with 14 bases sitting between them. The CDR3 region is CASSFGFVGDGYTF. As DNA, the CDR3 is TGTGCCAGCAGCTTCGGGTTTGTGGGAGATGGCTACACCTTC. The entire variable domain, with the rest obtained from reference TRBV5-5 and TRBJ1-2, is as follows: DAGVTQSPTHLIKTRGQQVTLRCSPISGHKSVSWYQQVLGQGPQFIFQYYEKEERGRGNFPDRFSARQFPNYSSELNVNALLLGDSALYLCASSFGFVGDGYTFGSGTRLTVV.

The gene calls are TRBV7-9 and TRBJ1-1; D ambiguous. Germline CDR1 reads SEHNR; CDR2 reads FQNEAQ (reference sequence). Trimming stripped 1 base from V and 7 bases from J, with 16 bases between. The CDR3 sequence is 15 residues long. CDR3 sequence reads: CASSLVPSAHYEAFF. CDR3 nucleotides: TGTGCCAGCAGCTTAGTACCCAGTGCCCACTATGAAGCTTTCTTT.

The gene calls are TRBV7-9 and TRBJ1-2; D may be TRBD1 (6 bases). Trimming removed 6 bases from V and 5 bases from J, with 16 bases in between. Per the germline V gene, CDR1 is SEHNR and CDR2 is FQNEAQ (reference sequence). CDR3 size: 14 residues. The CDR3 sequence is CASSRAGAYYGYTF. The CDR3 DNA sequence: TGTGCCAGCAGTCGGGCAGGGGCCTATTATGGCTACACCTTC.

The J gene is TRBJ1-2, the V gene TRBV28; no definite D call. The V end lost 2 bases, the J end lost 2 bases, and 12 bases lay between the germline ends. The CDR3 runs to 15 residues. Germline V gives CDR1 MDHEN, CDR2 SYDVKM. Written as DNA, the CDR3 is TGTGCCAGCAGTTTACCGAGTACCCTCAACTATGGCTACACCTTC. The encoded protein is CASSLPSTLNYGYTF.

The genes are TRBV19 and TRBJ2-1; a possible D gene is TRBD2 (5 bases). Per the germline V gene, CDR1 is LNHDA and CDR2 is SQIVND (reference sequence). The CDR3 is 15 residues long. V lost 1 base and J lost 0, with 7 bases in between. The CDR3 DNA follows: TGTGCCAGTAGTATAGCTGGGAGCTCCTACAATGAGCAGTTCTTC. This translates into CASSIAGSSYNEQFF. Together with reference TRBV19 and TRBJ2-1, the CDR3 gives the full variable domain: DGGITQSPKYLFRKEGQNVTLSCEQNLNHDAMYWYRQDPGQGLRLIYYSQIVNDFQKGDIAEGYSVSREKKESFPLTVTSAQKNPTAFYLCASSIAGSSYNEQFFGPGTRLTVL.

The chain employs TRBV5-1 and TRBJ2-7, with D maybe TRBD1 (7 bases). Germline assignment: CDR1 SGHRS and CDR2 YFSETQ. There are 15 residues in the CDR3. Trimming took 0 bases from V and 2 from J, leaving 12 bases between them. DNA of the CDR3: TGCGCCAGCAGCTTGGCGGGGGACAGAACCTACGAGCAGTACTTC. It specifies CASSLAGDRTYEQYF.

The table lists this clone with a few counts. The chain combines TRBV5-3 with TRBJ1-1; the D is unclear. TRBV5-3 is treated as an ORF (open reading frame) with a function not yet certain. V lost 4 bases to trimming and J lost 3 bases, with 13 bases between them. The CDR3 length is 14 residues. CDR3 protein: CARSQPTGDTEAFF. In nucleotides, the CDR3 is TGTGCCAGAAGCCAACCCACGGGAGACACTGAAGCTTTCTTT.

This CDR3 reads CASSPLGQHTDTQYF. Written as DNA, the CDR3 is TGTGCCAGCTCACCATTGGGACAGCACACAGATACGCAGTATTTT. The chain has TRBV18 and TRBJ2-3, with TRBD1 matching 7 bases. The V gene end was trimmed by 2 bases and the J gene end by 2 bases; junction bases not matched to a gene: 4. Germline V gives CDR1 KGHSH, CDR2 LQKENI. There are 15 residues in the CDR3.

The J gene is TRBJ2-7, the V gene TRBV27, with 8 bases lining up with TRBD2. CDR1 MNHEY and CDR2 SMNVEV come from the germline V gene (reference sequence). J lost 0 bases, V lost 9 bases, and 4 bases had no gene match. The CDR3 runs 13 residues. Here the CDR3 reads CASGLAGSYEQYF. CDR3 nucleotides: TGTGCCAGTGGGCTAGCGGGCTCCTACGAGCAGTACTTC.

The sample holds one count of this clone. The V gene is TRBV20-1, the J gene TRBJ2-5; TRBD2 aligns across 10 bases. V was pared by 3 bases and J by 5 bases, with 12 bases of the junction left unmatched. Germline lookup yields CDR1 DFQATT and CDR2 SNEGSKA (reference sequence). This CDR3 has 16 amino acids. The CDR3 DNA reads as TGCAGTGCTAGTAACCTAGCGGGAGTCCGATGGGAGACCCAGTACTTC. This encodes CSASNLAGVRWETQYF.

The chain employs TRBV7-2 and TRBJ2-7, with TRBD2 matching 8 bases. Germline V gene lookup returns CDR1 SGHTA and CDR2 FQGNSA. The CDR3 has 14 residues. V was pared by 4 bases and J by 1 base, with 3 bases of the junction left unmatched. The DNA for the CDR3 is TGTGCCAGCAGCTCCACTAGCGGTTCCTACGAGCAGTACTTC. It yields the protein CASSSTSGSYEQYF.

The V call is TRBV19, the J call TRBJ1-4; D may be TRBD1 (5 bases). Trimming took 7 bases from V and 0 from J, leaving 15 bases between them. The CDR3 runs 16 residues. Germline-derived CDR1 and CDR2 are LNHDA and SQIVND (reference sequence). The CDR3 coding sequence is TGTGCCAGTACTAAGAACGACAGACCAACTAATGAAAAACTGTTTTTT. It is translated as CASTKNDRPTNEKLFF.

There are a few counts of this clone. V is TRBV10-2 and J is TRBJ2-7; D ambiguous. The V end lost 2 bases, the J end lost 1 base, and 6 bases lay between the germline ends. This CDR3 is 13 amino acids long. The germline CDR1 and CDR2 sequences are WSHSY and SAAADI. The CDR3 reads CASSEMASYEQYF. The CDR3 DNA reads as TGCGCCAGCAGTGAGATGGCTTCCTACGAGCAGTACTTC.